This T cell receptor (beta chain) was sequenced for a study of T cell repertoires in ileal Crohn's disease (dated 2019 in TCRdb). About the study as a whole: The median duration of disease was 6 to 10 years, and at the time of surgery roughly 36% of patients were active smokers. Surgery was performed for a complication in all patients, with stricturing disease in roughly 60% and penetrating disease in approximately 40%. Roughly half of the patients were given postoperative therapy, with 11 to 12 receiving thiopurines and 15 to 20 receiving anti-TNF agents. The M6 samples were biopsies of the neoterminal ileum collected during postoperative colonoscopy. TCR repertoire analysis was performed in roughly 50 Crohn's disease patients drawn from a prospective multicentre cohort. The study was conducted in parallel with a multicentre cohort built to find predictors of early endoscopic recurrence after ileocolonic resection. A Rutgeerts score higher than i0 was the definition used for endoscopic postoperative recurrence. A total of roughly 170 mucosal samples from approximately 57 patients were sequenced, collected from several sites on the surgical specimen and at postoperative endoscopy. Findings and caveats that apply to the study as a whole: Only a subgroup of patients, of unstated size, had their mucosal CD4 and CD8 T cells sorted and sequenced. Postoperative endoscopy timing varied within the first year after surgery, with a median delay of about 7 months. Higher percentages of high-frequency clones at the time of surgery were linked to endoscopic recurrence, and every patient with clonality above 26.8% (18/57) had recurrence. Compared with CD4 T cells, sorted CD8 T cells held more high-frequency clones, which suggests that the mucosal expansions were mostly CD8. A significantly higher proportion of clonal expansions was observed in active smokers at surgery than in non-smokers (roughly 27% vs 19%, p=0.02).

The time point label on this specimen signifies: neoterminal ileum biopsy at postoperative endoscopy, about 6 months after surgery. Eligible patients were adults with ileal or ileocolonic Crohn's disease who had an indication for ileocolonic resection. Whole ileal mucosal biopsies were stored frozen at -80°C before DNA extraction. Genomic DNA was isolated from frozen whole biopsies using a TRizol-based method, and the DNA was quantified with a NanoDrop 2000 spectrophotometer. As concerns this clone: Its antigen is unknown. There are no base qualities to consult, and no much larger clone falls within one base.

Approximately 550 nanograms of biopsy DNA per sample were submitted for commercial TCRB immunosequencing. Adaptive Biotechnology amplified the CDR3 regions from genomic DNA with a two-step multiplex PCR designed to control amplification bias. In the first PCR, primers covered every V and J gene segment, and in the second PCR, barcodes and Illumina adapters were added. An Illumina instrument was used to sequence the CDR3 libraries. Turning to the authors' computational methods: The analysis used both the pipelines supplied by the vendor and custom analysis of the raw data in R/Bioconductor with R version 3.3.0. Clonality, ranging from 0 to 1, was calculated as the inverse of the normalised Shannon entropy of all productive clones. High-frequency clones were defined as the share of the repertoire taken up by the top 100 clones, keeping only clones that passed a 95% confidence test. The Simpson index measured repertoire diversity, and the Morisita-Horn index measured overlap between samples. Sourced from immuneACCESS, this table was stored by TCRdb with only in-frame sequences that have V and J called. A share of the clones is absent; for the studies checked, an unresolved V gene accounts for under half, and the remainder has no known explanation. V and J calls and clone size are copied from that table; D and trimming were computed from the DNA. This sample is represented by 12,000 or so clones; around 69% of them were singletons. About 8.6% of the sample comes from the top ten.

The source of this sequence is an adult with Crohn's disease. What was sequenced was ileal tissue.

The CDR3 corresponds to CASRPSGAPYDEQYF. The nucleotide sequence reads TGCGCCAGCAGGCCCTCGGGGGCCCCATATGACGAGCAGTACTTC. The chain couples TRBV5-1 to TRBJ2-7; the D gene could be TRBD1 or TRBD2, each one agreeing over 6 bases. The V and J ends are trimmed by 5 bases and 5 bases, leaving 20 bases between them. The CDR3 sequence holds 15 residues, the cysteine and phenylalanine included. CDR3 DNA only is kept here, 45 bases in frame from base 1. The germline V gene provides CDR1 SGHRS and CDR2 YFSETQ. With the rest looked up from the reference TRBV5-1 and TRBJ2-7 genes rather than sequenced, the full variable domain is KAGVTQTPRYLIKTRGQQVTLSCSPISGHRSVSWYQQTPGQGLQFLFEYFSETQRNKGNFPGRFSGRQFSNSRSEMNVSTLELGDSALYLCASRPSGAPYDEQYFGPGTRLTVT.